The 27 T cell receptor beta chains listed next were all sequenced from one sample in a study of T cell clonality in common variable immunodeficiency. Notes on the study in general: Fewer deletions and N-nucleotide insertions were reportedly seen in common variable immunodeficiency TCR beta sequences.

What these receptors recognize is not known. Method: immunoSEQ multiplex PCR; TCRdb's copy keeps in-frame clones and lacks some. The specimen has 2,500 or so clones, none found just once. The sample consisted of peripheral blood mononuclear cells. These receptors all come from a human donor with common variable immunodeficiency.

This clone qualifies as medium-sized. An end of the junction differs from the germline gene, which may be a read error. The sequenced fragment ends 3 residues before the CDR3 boundary, so the rest is inferred from the germline J gene. The chain has TRBV20-1 and TRBJ2-5; the D gene is possibly TRBD1 (6 bases). Germline loops: CDR1 DFQATT, CDR2 SNEGSKA (reference sequence). The CDR3 runs 12 residues. The DNA read from the CDR3 is TGCAGTGCGAGAGAGTGGGGGCAGACC. It specifies CSAREWGQT. The full CDR3 protein is CSAREWGQTQYF.

Note on this clone: The read ends 3 residues shy of where the CDR3 ends; the end is completed using the germline J gene. The chain recombines TRBV19 with TRBJ1-6; weak D call: TRBD1 (5 bases). This CDR3 has 14 residues. The germline V gene encodes CDR1 LNHDA and CDR2 SQIVND (reference sequence). Between the trimmed V and J ends, which lost 7 bases and 4 bases, there was a span of 11 bases. This chain's CDR3 is CASTTAEYNSPLHF. The sequenced CDR3 bases are TGTGCCAGTACGACAGCTGAGTATAATTCACCC.

A remark on this clone: The observed sequence ends 3 residues before the CDR3 terminus, with the missing tail filled in from the germline J gene. V and J are TRBV2 and TRBJ2-3; D is undetermined. Per germline, CDR1 SNHLY and CDR2 FYNNEI. V gave up 5 bases and J gave up 4 bases, with 4 bases separating them. The CDR3 length is 11 residues. The CDR3 loop reads CASSFSDTQYF. CDR3 DNA (partial): TGTGCCAGCAGTTTCTCAGATACG. The full variable domain, rest sourced from reference TRBV2 and TRBJ2-3, is EPEVTQTPSHQVTQMGQEVILRCVPISNHLYFYWYRQILGQKVEFLVSFYNNEISEKSEIFDDQFSVERPDGSNFTLKIRSTKLEDSAMYFCASSFSDTQYFGPGTRLTVL.

This clone was seen a handful of times. Read sequence stops 3 residues before the CDR3 end, and the germline J gene provides the missing end. The chain uses TRBV18 and TRBJ1-5; a weak D match, TRBD1 (5 bases). Per germline, CDR1 KGHSH and CDR2 LQKENI. This CDR3 comprises 16 residues. Trimming stripped 2 bases from V and 1 base from J, with 12 bases between. CDR3 in amino acids: CASSPGQGGSNQPQHF. The part of the CDR3 DNA that was read is TGTGCCAGCTCACCAGGGCAGGGTGGGAGCAATCAGCCC.

This clone was observed a handful of times. Read data end 3 residues before the CDR3 end; the end is taken from the germline J gene. V is TRBV7-2 and J is TRBJ1-6; D is unresolved. V was trimmed by 7 bases and J by 7 bases, leaving 11 bases between them. The CDR3 is made up of 13 amino acids. The germline gives CDR1 SGHTA, CDR2 FQGNSA. CDR3 in amino acids: CASTGSQNSPLHF. The covered CDR3 bases are TGTGCCAGCACCGGATCACAGAATTCACCC.

Regarding this clone: The observed sequence ends 3 residues before the CDR3 terminus, with the missing tail filled in from the germline J gene. The chain carries TRBV20-1 and TRBJ2-1; 10 bases match TRBD2. J lost 4 bases, V lost 6 bases, and 9 bases had no gene match. This CDR3 contains 15 residues. CDR1 is DFQATT, CDR2 SNEGSKA, per germline (reference sequence). CDR3 in amino acids: CSAGIWTSGYNEQFF. The CDR3 bases that were read are TGCAGTGCGGGAATCTGGACTAGCGGTTACAATGAG.

This clone was detected a few times. Coverage ceases 3 residues before the CDR3 finishes, and the germline J gene fills in the end. The chain carries TRBV18 and TRBJ1-1; D is perhaps TRBD1 (6 bases). CDR1 and CDR2 (germline): KGHSH, LQKENI. The CDR3 covers 16 residues. V dropped 5 bases and J dropped 1 base, with 17 bases sitting between them. Incomplete CDR3 DNA: TGTGCCAGCTCAGTCCTTCCCTTGGACAGGAACACTGAA. Its translation: CASSVLPLDRNTE. The whole CDR3 protein reads CASSVLPLDRNTEAFF.

This clone turned up a few times. The read terminates 3 residues ahead of where the CDR3 ends, so the germline J gene completes it. This chain joins TRBV7-6 and TRBJ1-1; possibly TRBD1 for D (6 bases). The CDR3 loop spans 15 amino acids. The germline V and J ends were trimmed by 1 base and 5 bases, with 14 bases remaining between them. CDR1 and CDR2 from the germline V gene are SGHVS and FNYEAQ. CDR3: CASSLVKGHRTEAFF. Incomplete CDR3 DNA: TGTGCCAGCAGCTTAGTAAAGGGACACCGGACTGAA.

In its sample, this clone ranks as medium-sized. Read data end 3 residues before the CDR3 end; the end is taken from the germline J gene. The rearrangement joins TRBV19 to TRBJ2-1, with 9 nucleotides matching TRBD2. Trimming cost V 3 bases and J 8 bases; bases outside gene matches: 2. The CDR3 extends over 13 amino acids. Per the germline V gene, CDR1 is LNHDA and CDR2 is SQIVND (reference sequence). The CDR3 bases that were read are TGTGCCAGTAGTATCGGACTAGCGTATGAG. It codes for CASSIGLAYE. The entire CDR3 is CASSIGLAYEQFF.

In its sample, this clone ranks as medium-sized (0.01 to 0.1%). Read coverage stops 3 residues before the CDR3 terminus; the germline J gene supplies the remainder. V gene TRBV20-1 combines with J gene TRBJ2-7, with 13 bases identical to TRBD2. Germline V gives CDR1 DFQATT, CDR2 SNEGSKA (reference sequence). Trimming removed 5 bases from V and 2 bases from J; junction bases left unmatched: 6. The CDR3 totals 15 residues. CDR3 DNA (partial): TGCAGTGCTGAGGGACTAGCGGGACTGGCCTACGAG. It specifies CSAEGLAGLAYE. The full CDR3 sequence reads CSAEGLAGLAYEQYF.

Worth noting for this clone: Read data end 3 residues before the CDR3 end; the end is taken from the germline J gene. The V gene is TRBV7-6, the J gene TRBJ2-1; the match to TRBD2 covers 12 bases. The ends lost 3 bases at V and 7 bases at J; junction bases unmatched: 4. Germline CDR1 and CDR2: SGHVS and FNYEAQ. This CDR3 is built from 15 residues. The sequenced CDR3 bases are TGTGCCAGCAGCTTTGGACTAGCGGGAAGGAATGAG. The encoded protein is CASSFGLAGRNE. The entire CDR3 protein is CASSFGLAGRNEQFF.

This clone was counted a few times. The CDR3 is cut off 3 residues early in the read; its end comes from the germline J gene. The rearrangement joins TRBV7-2 to TRBJ2-5; tentatively, D is TRBD1 (5 bases). This CDR3 comprises 14 residues. The V gene's germline CDR1 is SGHTA and CDR2 FQGNSA. V lost 1 base and J 2 bases, leaving 8 bases between the germline ends. The covered CDR3 bases are TGTGCCAGCAGCTTAGTGGGGCTACAAGAGACC. This sequence encodes CASSLVGLQET. From start to end, the CDR3 is CASSLVGLQETQYF.

This clone occurred a few times. The sequenced fragment ends 3 residues before the CDR3 boundary, so the rest is inferred from the germline J gene. The chain combines TRBV7-8 with TRBJ2-5, with 7 bases identical to TRBD2. The CDR3 consists of 12 residues. Unmatched junction bases numbered 5, after V lost 6 bases and J lost 7 bases. CDR1 and CDR2 from the germline V gene are SGHVS and FQNEAQ. CDR3: CASSLADGTQYF. The sequenced part of the CDR3 DNA is TGTGCCAGCAGTCTAGCGGACGGGACC. Supplemented by reference TRBV7-8 and TRBJ2-5, the full variable domain reads GAGVSQSPRYKVAKRGQDVALRCDPISGHVSLFWYQQALGQGPEFLTYFQNEAQLDKSGLPSDRFFAERPEGSVSTLKIQRTQQEDSAVYLCASSLADGTQYFGPGTRLLVL.

In this sample, this clone is medium-sized. Read data end 3 residues before the CDR3 end; the end is taken from the germline J gene. The chain has TRBV14 and TRBJ2-1; 13 positions match TRBD2. In germline, CDR1 is SGHDN, CDR2 FVKESK. The trim removed 4 bases at V and 3 bases at J, leaving 9 bases unmatched. The CDR3 loop spans 18 amino acids. Partial CDR3 DNA: TGTGCCAGCAGCCCAAGGACTAGCGGGAGCCCTTTCTACAATGAG. Its translation is CASSPRTSGSPFYNE. The full CDR3 reads CASSPRTSGSPFYNEQFF.

This clone has only a few counts. The read terminates 3 residues ahead of where the CDR3 ends, so the germline J gene completes it. The chain employs TRBV7-2 and TRBJ2-5; D may be TRBD1 (6 bases). Per germline, CDR1 SGHTA and CDR2 FQGNSA. The CDR3 totals 14 residues. Trimming removed 3 bases from V and 2 bases from J, with 10 bases in between. CDR3 DNA, as far as it was read: TGTGCCAGCAGCTTGCAGGGGCCGCAAGAGACC. Translation gives CASSLQGPQET. The entire CDR3 is CASSLQGPQETQYF. The full variable domain, rest sourced from reference TRBV7-2 and TRBJ2-5, is GAGVSQSPSNKVTEKGKDVELRCDPISGHTALYWYRQSLGQGLEFLIYFQGNSAPDKSGLPSDRFSAERTGGSVSTLTIQRTQQEDSAVYLCASSLQGPQETQYFGPGTRLLVL.

This clone was seen a handful of times. With the read ending 3 residues before the CDR3 end, the germline J gene is used to fill in that end. The J gene is TRBJ2-5, the V gene TRBV6-1; TRBD2 matches 8 bases. Germline CDR1 MNHNS, CDR2 SASEGT. The CDR3 extends over 14 amino acids. Trimming at V came to 4 bases and at J to 5 bases, leaving 6 bases not matched to a gene. The CDR3 protein is CASSGGLALETQYF. Incomplete CDR3 DNA: TGTGCCAGCAGTGGCGGACTAGCTTTGGAGACC.

This clone has just a few counts. Incomplete CDR3 DNA: TGTGCCAGCAGTTCCAGGGGCTCTGGGGCCAACGTC. Protein: CASSSRGSGANV. The complete CDR3 sequence is CASSSRGSGANVLTF. This chain joins TRBV6-2 or TRBV6-3 and TRBJ2-6, with a weak D call TRBD1 (6 bases). The CDR3 end is not reached by the read, which stops 3 residues before it; the germline J gene fills it in. The germline CDR1 and CDR2 sequences are MNHEY and SVGEGT. V lost 4 bases, J lost 0 bases, and 7 bases lay in between. The CDR3 extends over 15 amino acids.

As concerns this clone: The sequence runs out 3 residues before the end of the CDR3; the remainder is reconstructed from the germline J gene. The chain combines TRBV7-9 with TRBJ2-7; D might be TRBD2 (5 bases). The CDR3 spans 13 residues. Germline V CDR1 and CDR2: SEHNR, FQNEAQ (reference sequence). Trimming cost V 5 bases and J 6 bases, with 14 bases left between them. The sequenced part of the CDR3 DNA is TGTGCCAGCAGCCCGGGGTCTAGCCCCGAG. Translating it yields CASSPGSSPE. The entire CDR3 sequence reads CASSPGSSPEQYF.

Concerning this clone itself: With the read ending 3 residues before the CDR3 end, the germline J gene is used to fill in that end. The J gene is TRBJ2-3, the V gene TRBV30; the match to TRBD1 covers 7 bases. The CDR3 is made up of 15 amino acids. Germline V lookup: CDR1 GTSNPN, CDR2 SVGIG (reference sequence). V was clipped by 2 bases and J by 3 bases; unmatched bases: 8. The CDR3 bases that were read are TGTGCCTGGAGTTCTTCGACAGGGAAAACAGATACG. It yields the protein CAWSSSTGKTDT. The full CDR3 protein reads CAWSSSTGKTDTQYF.

With regard to this clone: Read sequence stops 3 residues before the CDR3 end, and the germline J gene provides the missing end. The rearrangement uses TRBV18 and TRBJ2-7; D call uncertain. Looked up from germline, CDR1 is KGHSH and CDR2 is LQKENI. The V end was cut by 4 bases, the J end by 3 bases, with 4 bases between. This CDR3 region has 11 residues. CDR3 bases read: TGTGCCAGCTCACAGGGCTACGAG. Translation gives CASSQGYE. The whole CDR3 reads CASSQGYEQYF. The full variable domain, in which reference TRBV18 and TRBJ2-7 provide the parts outside the CDR3, is NAGVMQNPRHLVRRRGQEARLRCSPMKGHSHVYWYRQLPEEGLKFMVYLQKENIIDESGMPKERFSAEFPKEGPSILRIQQVVRGDSAAYFCASSQGYEQYFGPGTRLTVT.

A note on this clone: The DNA ends 3 residues before the CDR3 does, and the rest of the CDR3 is filled in from the germline J gene. The V and J genes are TRBV19 and TRBJ2-2, with D unclear. Germline CDR1 and CDR2: LNHDA and SQIVND (reference sequence). The CDR3 has 15 residues. The V end lost 7 bases, the J end lost 0 bases, and 12 bases lay between the germline ends. Partial CDR3 DNA: TGTGCCAGTAATCCCTTGGCCGCGAACACCGGGGAG. This translates into CASNPLAANTGE. The entire CDR3 sequence reads CASNPLAANTGELFF.

About this clone: Sequencing ends 3 residues short of the CDR3 end; the germline J gene provides the rest. The rearrangement links TRBV29-1 to TRBJ2-5; 9 bases match TRBD1. The germline CDR1 and CDR2 sequences are SQVTM and ANQGSEA. The CDR3 runs to 12 residues. Unmatched junction bases numbered 5, after V lost 7 bases and J lost 5 bases. The CDR3 spells CSAETGGETQYF. CDR3 bases read: TGCAGCGCTGAGACAGGGGGGGAGACC.

The table lists this clone with a few counts. The read is 3 residues too short to cover the CDR3 end, so that end is filled in from the germline J gene. The V and J genes are TRBV19 and TRBJ2-2; TRBD2 matches 13 bases. Losses at the gene ends were 8 bases for V and 4 bases for J; bases not matched to a gene: 4. This CDR3 is built from 15 residues. CDR1 is LNHDA and CDR2 is SQIVND in the germline V gene (reference sequence). Partial CDR3 DNA: TGTGCCAGTGCAACTAGCGGGAGGGGCACCGGGGAG. This sequence encodes CASATSGRGTGE. In full, the CDR3 is CASATSGRGTGELFF.

This clone has more than one count but fewer than ten. The read gets to within 3 residues of the CDR3 end, and the germline J gene fills in the rest. The chain uses TRBV6-4 and TRBJ2-4; 10 bases fit TRBD1. CDR3 size: 18 residues. Germline CDR1 reads MRHNA; CDR2 reads SNTAGT. V gave up 6 bases and J gave up 0 bases; unmatched junction bases: 11. The CDR3 reads CASRDGTGALLAKNIQYF. The CDR3 DNA, read in part, is TGTGCCAGCAGGGACGGGACAGGGGCACTACTAGCCAAAAACATT.

Only a few counts were recorded for this clone. The CDR3 goes on 3 residues after the read ends, and that part is filled in from the germline J gene. V usage is TRBV18 and J usage is TRBJ1-2; TRBD1 is a possible D gene (6 bases). The germline gives CDR1 KGHSH, CDR2 LQKENI. V dropped 6 bases and J dropped 2 bases, with 10 bases sitting between them. The CDR3 spans 13 residues. CDR3 in amino acids: CASSRTANYGYTF. CDR3 bases read: TGTGCCAGCTCCCGGACAGCGAACTATGGC.

As concerns this clone: Coverage ceases 3 residues before the CDR3 finishes, and the germline J gene fills in the end. This chain uses TRBV30 with TRBJ1-2, with 7 bases identical to TRBD1. CDR3 length: 18 residues. The V gene's germline CDR1 is GTSNPN and CDR2 SVGIG (reference sequence). The trim removed 2 bases at V and 0 bases at J, leaving 15 bases unmatched. CDR3: CAWSHYRPGTVANYGYTF. Incomplete CDR3 DNA: TGTGCCTGGAGTCACTACCGCCCAGGGACAGTAGCTAACTATGGC.

In the case of this clone: Coverage ceases 3 residues before the CDR3 finishes, and the germline J gene fills in the end. This chain connects TRBV18 to TRBJ1-4, with 8 bases aligning to TRBD1. Germline values: CDR1 KGHSH, CDR2 LQKENI. The CDR3 is made up of 15 amino acids. J lost 5 bases, V lost 6 bases, and 8 bases had no gene match. The DNA read from the CDR3 is TGTGCCAGCTCTAAGGACAGGGAACGCAATGAAAAA. Translation gives CASSKDRERNEK. The entire CDR3 sequence reads CASSKDRERNEKLFF.